The source of this TCR beta chain is a study of identical twins. MiXCR was run by TCRdb on the 5' RACE reads, yielding one entry per CDR3 protein. The table includes hundreds of thousands of distinct CDR3 sequences, about 9.4% detected once. Trimming left V 4 bases short and J 3 bases short, with 12 bases between. CDR1 and CDR2 from the germline V gene are SGDLS and YYNGEE. This CDR3 region has 14 residues. This clonotype was observed a handful of times. Its specificity is unknown. The study, taken as a whole, reports: Beta out-of-frame sequences showed weaker excess sharing between twins.

The sample also formed part of further work on yellow fever vaccine responses in identical twins.

The sequenced material came from PBMCs. The receptor was isolated from a woman aged 18-29 years in good health. This sequence joins TRBV9 and TRBJ2-3; no definite D call. CDR3 residues: CASSPFSETDTQYF. The CDR3 DNA reads as TGTGCCAGCAGCCCGTTTTCGGAGACAGATACGCAGTATTTT.